These 9 T cell receptor beta chains share one sample of origin, sequenced in a study of Graves' ophthalmopathy and Graves' hyperthyroidism. Investigators amplified TCR beta CDR3 regions from RNA transcripts. After a first-round RT-PCR with HTBI primers, a second-round multiplex PCR was run. Each CDR3 protein is one row after TCRdb ran MiXCR on the multiplex PCR reads. The sample has approximately 210,000 distinct CDR3 sequences; 20% to 25% are singletons. Sequencing was performed on peripheral blood. The receptors originated from a woman aged 50 to 60 with Graves' ophthalmopathy.

This clonotype was counted at least ten times. The J gene is TRBJ2-2, the V gene TRBV5-1, with D tentatively TRBD1 (5 bases). V shed 3 bases and J shed 8 bases, with 14 bases lying between them. The CDR3 is made up of 14 amino acids. Germline V gene sequence: CDR1 SGHRS, CDR2 YFSETQ. CDR3 sequence reads: CASSSQGSTGELFF. Here the CDR3 DNA reads TGCGCCAGCAGCTCTCAGGGTTCGACGGGGGAGCTGTTTTTT.

This clonotype has a count of ten or more. The chain employs TRBV7-2 and TRBJ2-2; 8 nucleotides align to TRBD1. The CDR3 spans 12 residues. Unmatched junction bases numbered 2, after V lost 7 bases and J lost 7 bases. CDR1 SGHTA and CDR2 FQGNSA come from the germline V gene. CDR3 in amino acids: CASNDRGGELFF. As DNA, the CDR3 is TGTGCCAGCAACGACAGGGGCGGGGAGCTGTTTTTT.

This clonotype has at least ten counts. The V gene is TRBV29-1, the J gene TRBJ1-1; D gene unclear. CDR1 is SQVTM, CDR2 ANQGSEA, per germline. The V gene lost 3 bases and the J gene lost 4 bases, with 12 bases spanning the gap. There are 13 residues in the CDR3. Written as DNA, the CDR3 is TGCAGCGTTGATTTGGGTTTGGGCACTGAAGCTTTCTTT. Translating it yields CSVDLGLGTEAFF.

This clonotype was observed many times. The chain carries TRBV28 and TRBJ2-4; D could derive from TRBD1 or TRBD2 (7 bases each). V dropped 5 bases and J dropped 5 bases, with 22 bases sitting between them. The germline V gene has CDR1 MDHEN and CDR2 SYDVKM. This CDR3 contains 17 residues. CDR3 in DNA: TGTGCCAGCAGTCCCTCCCCTGGGGCAGGGGGGGAAAACATTCAGTACTTC. Its protein is CASSPSPGAGGENIQYF.

The table lists this clonotype with many counts. J is TRBJ2-7 and V is TRBV29-1; D might be TRBD1 (6 bases). The germline CDR1 and CDR2 sequences are SQVTM and ANQGSEA. V dropped 8 bases and J dropped 3 bases, with 20 bases sitting between them. This CDR3 comprises 14 residues. The CDR3 sequence: CSTQEGLGGYEQYF. CDR3 DNA: TGCAGCACCCAGGAAGGGCTAGGGGGCTACGAGCAGTACTTC.

The chain couples TRBV12-3 or TRBV12-4 to TRBJ2-6; D could derive from TRBD1 or TRBD2 (5 bases each). The CDR3 is 15 amino acids. V was pared by 6 bases and J by 2 bases, with 11 bases between. As DNA, the CDR3 is TGTGCCAGCAGCATTCAGGGAGCTGGGGCCAACGTCCTGACTTTC. Residues: CASSIQGAGANVLTF.

This clonotype was observed at least ten times. The J gene is TRBJ1-1, the V gene TRBV2, with D possibly being TRBD1 (5 bases). Germline-derived CDR1 and CDR2 are SNHLY and FYNNEI. Trimming took off 3 bases at V and 7 bases at J, with 9 bases between the two ends. This CDR3 comprises 12 residues. CDR3 sequence reads: CASSEGGFEAFF. The CDR3 nucleotides are TGTGCCAGCAGTGAGGGGGGGTTTGAAGCTTTCTTT. Together with reference TRBV2 and TRBJ1-1, the CDR3 gives the full variable domain: EPEVTQTPSHQVTQMGQEVILRCVPISNHLYFYWYRQILGQKVEFLVSFYNNEISEKSEIFDDQFSVERPDGSNFTLKIRSTKLEDSAMYFCASSEGGFEAFFGQGTRLTVV.

This clonotype was detected many times. This rearrangement joins TRBV6-5 to TRBJ1-1, with D unresolved. The V and J ends lost 5 bases and 4 bases respectively, with 14 bases between them. The length of the CDR3 is 14 residues. Germline-derived CDR1 and CDR2 are MNHEY and SVGAGI. The CDR3 reads CASSPRTDATEAFF. DNA for the CDR3: TGTGCCAGCAGTCCCCGGACGGACGCCACTGAAGCTTTCTTT.

This clonotype was found many times. This chain joins TRBV7-6 and TRBJ2-7, with unresolved D. CDR1 SGHVS and CDR2 FNYEAQ come from the germline V gene. The CDR3 is 14 residues long. The V end lost 3 bases, the J end lost 4 bases, and 13 bases lay between the germline ends. Here the CDR3 DNA reads TGTGCCAGCAGCTTCGGCACCGGAGAGTACGAGCAGTACTTC. Its protein product is CASSFGTGEYEQYF. The full variable domain, its missing parts supplied by reference TRBV7-6 and TRBJ2-7, is GAGVSQSPRYKVTKRGQDVALRCDPISGHVSLYWYRQALGQGPEFLTYFNYEAQQDKSGLPNDRFSAERPEGSISTLTIQRTEQRDSAMYRCASSFGTGEYEQYFGPGTRLTVT.